A single sample is the source of the 3 T cell receptor beta chains below, sequenced in a study of neurological immune-mediated disorders. MiXCR, applied by TCRdb to the 5' RACE reads, yields one record per CDR3 protein. Of 72,000 or so distinct CDR3 sequences listed, under 20% are singletons. The sample comprised PBMCs. The receptors derive from a woman aged 35 to 49 in good health.

This clonotype was detected many times. The genes are TRBV20-1 and TRBJ2-3, with 7 bases matching TRBD2. This CDR3 has 18 amino acids. V was pared by 3 bases and J by 2 bases, with 17 bases of the junction left unmatched. Germline CDR1 is DFQATT and CDR2 is SNEGSKA (reference sequence). The CDR3, as DNA: TGCAGTGCTAGCTGGTGGGAGGGTATAAGCGAGTACACAGATACGCAGTATTTT. Protein product: CSASWWEGISEYTDTQYF.

In its sample, this clonotype was seen many times. The chain recombines TRBV7-2 with TRBJ2-1; 7 bases are a match to TRBD2. Per germline, CDR1 SGHTA and CDR2 FQGNSA. There are 11 residues in the CDR3. Trimming took 8 bases from V and 10 from J; bases not matched to a gene: 5. Here the CDR3 DNA reads TGTGCCAGCGGGCGGGGAGGGGAGCAGTTCTTC. Translated, it gives CASGRGGEQFF.

This clonotype was found a few times. The rearrangement links TRBV15 to TRBJ2-1; D is perhaps TRBD1 (5 bases). Deletions cut 0 bases from V and 6 bases from J, with 12 bases between. The CDR3 totals 15 residues. Germline-derived CDR1 and CDR2 are LNHNV and YYDKDF (reference sequence). The CDR3 loop is CATSRDPGPANEQFF. The CDR3 coding sequence is TGTGCCACCAGCAGAGATCCAGGGCCCGCCAATGAGCAGTTCTTC.